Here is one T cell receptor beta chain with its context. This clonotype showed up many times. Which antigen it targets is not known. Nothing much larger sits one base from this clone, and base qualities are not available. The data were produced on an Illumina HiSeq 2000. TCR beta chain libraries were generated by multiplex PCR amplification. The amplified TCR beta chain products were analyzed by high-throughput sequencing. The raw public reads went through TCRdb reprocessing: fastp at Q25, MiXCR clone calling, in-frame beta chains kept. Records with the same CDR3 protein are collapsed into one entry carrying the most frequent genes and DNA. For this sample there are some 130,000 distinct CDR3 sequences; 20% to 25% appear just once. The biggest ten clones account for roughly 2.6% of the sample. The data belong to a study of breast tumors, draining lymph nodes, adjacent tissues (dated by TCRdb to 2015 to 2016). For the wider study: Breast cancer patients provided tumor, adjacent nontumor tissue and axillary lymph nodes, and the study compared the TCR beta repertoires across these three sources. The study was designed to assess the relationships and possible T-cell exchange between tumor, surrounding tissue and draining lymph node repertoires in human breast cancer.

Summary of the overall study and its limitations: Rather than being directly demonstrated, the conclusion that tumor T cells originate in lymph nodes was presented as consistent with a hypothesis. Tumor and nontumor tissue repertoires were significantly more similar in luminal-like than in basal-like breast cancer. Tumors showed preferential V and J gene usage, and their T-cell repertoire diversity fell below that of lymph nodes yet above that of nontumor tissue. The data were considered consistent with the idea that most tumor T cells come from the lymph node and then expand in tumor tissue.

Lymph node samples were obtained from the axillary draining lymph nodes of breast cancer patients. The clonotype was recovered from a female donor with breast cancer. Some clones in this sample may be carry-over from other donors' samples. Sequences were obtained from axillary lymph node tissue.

In nucleotide form, the sequence is TGCGCCACCGACAGGATGGGGTCAGATACGCAGTATTTT. It translates as CATDRMGSDTQYF. Recombination linked TRBV10-2 to TRBJ2-3; the D gene is perhaps TRBD1, on 6 matching bases. The CDR3, cysteine through phenylalanine, is 13 amino acids long. The retained sequence is limited to the CDR3, 39 bases, with the frame set at the first base. The germline ends are 15 bases apart after V is trimmed by 10 bases and J by 4 bases. CDR1 and CDR2 were assigned from the germline V gene as WSHSY and SAAADI.